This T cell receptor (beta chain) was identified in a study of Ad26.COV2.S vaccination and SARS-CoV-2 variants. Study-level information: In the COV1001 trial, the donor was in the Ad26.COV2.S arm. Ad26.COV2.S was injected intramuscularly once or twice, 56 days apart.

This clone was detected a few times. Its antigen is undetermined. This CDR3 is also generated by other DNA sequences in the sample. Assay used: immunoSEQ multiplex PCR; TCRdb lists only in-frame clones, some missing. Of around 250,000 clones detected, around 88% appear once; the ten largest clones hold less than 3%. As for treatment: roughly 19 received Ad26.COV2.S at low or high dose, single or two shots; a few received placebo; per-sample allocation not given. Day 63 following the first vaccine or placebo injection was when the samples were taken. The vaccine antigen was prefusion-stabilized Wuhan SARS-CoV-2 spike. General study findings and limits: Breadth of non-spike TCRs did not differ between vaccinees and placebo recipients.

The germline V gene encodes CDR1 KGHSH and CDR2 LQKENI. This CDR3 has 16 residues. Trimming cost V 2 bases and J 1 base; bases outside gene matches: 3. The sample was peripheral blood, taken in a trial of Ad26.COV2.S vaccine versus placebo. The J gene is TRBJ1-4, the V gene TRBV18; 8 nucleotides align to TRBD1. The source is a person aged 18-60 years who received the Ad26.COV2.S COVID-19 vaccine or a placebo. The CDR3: CASSPGTGGTNEKLFF. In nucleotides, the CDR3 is TGTGCCAGCTCACCAGGAACAGGGGGAACTAATGAAAAACTGTTTTTT.